A single sample is the source of the 23 T cell receptor beta chains below, sequenced in a study of monozygotic twins with inflammatory bowel disease. TCRdb reanalyzed the 5' RACE reads and collapses them to one entry per CDR3 protein, without DNA. Here the sample table reports 110,000 to 150,000 distinct CDR3 sequences. Sample: blood. The receptors were sampled from a human donor with ulcerative colitis or Crohn's disease, or a healthy co-twin of an affected twin (not recorded which).

The chain couples TRBV20-1 to TRBJ2-4. Germline loops: CDR1 DFQATT, CDR2 SNEGSKA (reference sequence). CDR3 size: 14 residues. The CDR3 spells CSASTGASKNIQYF.

This chain joins TRBV5-1 and TRBJ1-1; TCRdb designates TRBD1, a call that cannot be tested without DNA. The CDR3 sequence is 13 residues long. Germline V gives CDR1 SGHRS, CDR2 YFSETQ. CDR3 sequence reads: CASSFDRGTEAFF.

The chain uses TRBV9 and TRBJ1-4. The V gene's germline CDR1 is SGDLS and CDR2 YYNGEE. The length of the CDR3 is 14 residues. The CDR3 spells CASTAGSANEKLFF.

The J gene is TRBJ1-1, the V gene TRBV6-1; TCRdb outputs TRBD1, but without DNA this stays unchecked. The germline V gene has CDR1 MNHNS and CDR2 SASEGT. This CDR3 spans 14 amino acids. CDR3 sequence: CASSRDRADTEAFF.

The V call is TRBV28, the J call TRBJ1-2. The CDR3 is made up of 13 amino acids. Germline loops: CDR1 MDHEN, CDR2 SYDVKM. The CDR3 loop is CASSLKGYYGYTF.

This chain links TRBV27 with TRBJ2-1; TCRdb gives TRBD2 as the D gene, but with no DNA this cannot be confirmed. This CDR3 is 20 amino acids long. Germline V gene sequence: CDR1 MNHEY, CDR2 SMNVEV (reference sequence). The CDR3: CASSLWGGLAGVMSYNEQFF.

The gene calls are TRBV4-2 and TRBJ1-5; the TCRdb call, TRBD1, lacks DNA for checking. The CDR3 has 17 amino acids. Germline V CDR1 and CDR2: LGHNA, YNFKEQ. CDR3 sequence reads: CASSQGGTGWANQPQHF.

The chain uses TRBV20-1 and TRBJ2-7; with no DNA, the TCRdb D assignment of TRBD2 cannot be verified. Germline CDR1 reads DFQATT; CDR2 reads SNEGSKA (reference sequence). There are 11 residues in the CDR3. CDR3 amino acids: CSARGPWEQYF.

This rearrangement joins TRBV7-8 to TRBJ1-1; TCRdb designates TRBD1, a call that cannot be tested without DNA. The length of the CDR3 is 14 residues. Germline V lookup: CDR1 SGHVS, CDR2 FQNEAQ. The CDR3 here is CASSLGKGRSEAFF.

The CDR3 reads CASSTDRGTDTQYF. The chain combines TRBV5-1 with TRBJ2-3; TCRdb lists TRBD1, though no DNA is available to test this call. The CDR3 totals 14 residues. CDR1 and CDR2 (germline): SGHRS, YFSETQ.

The V and J genes are TRBV12-3 or TRBV12-4 and TRBJ2-1; TCRdb's assignment of TRBD1 cannot be checked, as there is no DNA. The CDR3 is made up of 13 amino acids. The CDR3 spells CASSLNRWNEQFF.

This chain links TRBV5-5 with TRBJ2-7. Germline assignment: CDR1 SGHKS and CDR2 YYEKEE (reference sequence). This CDR3 is 14 amino acids long. The CDR3 sequence is CASSFDRGSYEQYF. Combining the CDR3 with reference TRBV5-5 and TRBJ2-7 gives the whole variable domain DAGVTQSPTHLIKTRGQQVTLRCSPISGHKSVSWYQQVLGQGPQFIFQYYEKEERGRGNFPDRFSARQFPNYSSELNVNALLLGDSALYLCASSFDRGSYEQYFGPGTRLTVT.

The J gene is TRBJ2-1, the V gene TRBV9. This CDR3 is built from 13 residues. CDR1 is SGDLS and CDR2 is YYNGEE in the germline V gene. The CDR3 here is CASSVALDNEQFF. The full variable domain, its missing parts supplied by reference TRBV9 and TRBJ2-1, is DSGVTQTPKHLITATGQRVTLRCSPRSGDLSVYWYQQSLDQGLQFLIQYYNGEERAKGNILERFSAQQFPDLHSELNLSSLELGDSALYFCASSVALDNEQFFGPGTRLTVL.

The chain links TRBV5-1 to TRBJ2-7; the TCRdb call, TRBD1, lacks DNA for checking. The CDR3 runs to 12 residues. Germline loops: CDR1 SGHRS, CDR2 YFSETQ. The CDR3 sequence is CASSPGTARQYF.

The V and J genes are TRBV5-1 and TRBJ2-1; TCRdb indicates TRBD2, and absent DNA this call remains unverified. The CDR3 extends over 18 amino acids. Per the germline V gene, CDR1 is SGHRS and CDR2 is YFSETQ. Here the CDR3 reads CASSLEPSGRATYNEQFF.

The rearrangement joins TRBV5-1 to TRBJ1-5. Germline lookup yields CDR1 SGHRS and CDR2 YFSETQ. The CDR3 covers 14 residues. CDR3 sequence: CASPDPISNQPQHF.

The J gene is TRBJ2-7, the V gene TRBV12-3 or TRBV12-4. The CDR3 sequence is 11 residues long. The CDR3 sequence is CASSLGSEQYF.

The chain couples TRBV24-1 to TRBJ2-3. This CDR3 has 17 residues. Germline lookup yields CDR1 KGHDR and CDR2 SFDVKD. The CDR3 protein is CATSDLDSTTWADTQYF.

The chain couples TRBV19 to TRBJ2-2; TCRdb proposes TRBD2, but this gene call is untestable without DNA. Per germline, CDR1 LNHDA and CDR2 SQIVND (reference sequence). The CDR3 loop spans 15 amino acids. CDR3 loop: CASSISWTAGGELFF.

The chain combines TRBV18 with TRBJ1-1; absent DNA, TCRdb's TRBD1 call cannot be checked. CDR3 length: 14 amino acids. Germline-derived CDR1 and CDR2 are KGHSH and LQKENI. The CDR3 loop reads CASSTQGQNTEAFF.

The gene calls are TRBV5-1 and TRBJ2-2. CDR1 SGHRS and CDR2 YFSETQ come from the germline V gene. The CDR3 length is 13 residues. CDR3 sequence reads: CASRSRDTGELFF.

V usage is TRBV7-2 and J usage is TRBJ2-2; TCRdb proposes TRBD1, but this gene call is untestable without DNA. CDR3 size: 16 residues. Germline V gives CDR1 SGHTA, CDR2 FQGNSA. The CDR3 sequence: CASSFGTGKGTGELFF.

This chain uses TRBV29-1 with TRBJ2-1; TCRdb returns TRBD1, unconfirmable since there is no DNA. Germline CDR1 is SQVTM and CDR2 is ANQGSEA. The CDR3 is 14 amino acids. This CDR3 reads CSVENGPLEDEQFF.